These 27 T cell receptor beta chains originate from one sample sequenced in a study of T cells in Graves' hyperthyroidism and ophthalmopathy. Researchers took RNA transcripts and amplified the TCR beta CDR3 regions from them. TCR CDR3 underwent first-round RT-PCR with the HTBI primer set. Each CDR3 protein is one row after TCRdb ran MiXCR on the multiplex PCR reads. The table records 400,000 to 550,000 distinct CDR3 sequences, roughly a quarter of them present only once. Sequencing was carried out using blood. Receptors originate from a woman aged 25 to 45 with Graves' ophthalmopathy.

This clonotype was seen repeatedly, ten times or more. The V and J genes are TRBV2 and TRBJ1-2, with a possible D match to TRBD1 (6 bases). Deletions cut 8 bases from V and 8 bases from J, with 18 bases between. CDR1 is SNHLY, CDR2 FYNNEI, per germline. This CDR3 contains 13 residues. The CDR3 region has the DNA TGTGCCAGCTCCGAAGTCCCAGGGGAAGGCTACACCTTC. Protein product: CASSEVPGEGYTF.

This clonotype came up many times. The chain employs TRBV27 and TRBJ2-5; 12 bases agree with TRBD2. The V gene end was trimmed by 2 bases and the J gene end by 4 bases; junction bases not matched to a gene: 11. The germline V gene encodes CDR1 MNHEY and CDR2 SMNVEV (reference sequence). The CDR3 contains 18 residues. The CDR3 DNA reads as TGTGCCAGCAGTTTAAGAACTAGCGGGGGGCCCGGGGGAGAGACCCAGTACTTC. Amino acid sequence: CASSLRTSGGPGGETQYF.

This clonotype came up many times. The chain employs TRBV15 and TRBJ1-5; 7 bases map to TRBD1. CDR3 length: 16 residues. In germline, CDR1 is LNHNV, CDR2 YYDKDF (reference sequence). Germline trimming cut 5 bases from V and 6 bases from J; bases unmatched to any gene: 13. The CDR3 DNA reads TGTGCCACCAGCTCCAGATACGGGACAGAGAGTCAGCCCCAGCATTTT. Its translation is CATSSRYGTESQPQHF.

This clonotype has ten or more counts. The rearrangement uses TRBV19 and TRBJ2-5, with 8 bases fitting TRBD2. Germline CDR1 is LNHDA and CDR2 is SQIVND (reference sequence). The CDR3 contains 18 residues. The junction had 15 bases not matched to a gene; V was cut back by 1 base and J by 5 bases. CDR3 sequence (DNA): TGTGCCAGTAGTATAGGACTAGCGACCGGGGGGCCGGGGGAGACCCAGTACTTC. Protein product: CASSIGLATGGPGETQYF.

J is TRBJ1-1 and V is TRBV30; D might be TRBD1 (5 bases). Germline CDR1 and CDR2: GTSNPN and SVGIG (reference sequence). This CDR3 region has 10 residues. Trimming stripped 6 bases from V and 6 bases from J, with 8 bases between. The CDR3: CACQGAEAFF. The DNA of the CDR3 is TGTGCCTGTCAGGGTGCTGAAGCTTTCTTT.

The chain recombines TRBV6-1 with TRBJ1-2; TRBD1 aligns across 7 bases. There are 12 residues in the CDR3. J was trimmed by 4 bases and V by 7 bases; bases with no gene match: 3. CDR1 and CDR2 (germline): MNHNS, SASEGT. The CDR3 loop is CASKGAGYGYTF. CDR3 sequence (DNA): TGTGCCAGCAAGGGGGCAGGCTATGGCTACACCTTC.

This clonotype came up many times. The chain carries TRBV30 and TRBJ1-2, with a tentative D call TRBD1 (6 bases). Trimming stripped 4 bases from V and 7 bases from J, with 16 bases between. The CDR3 has 13 amino acids. Germline values: CDR1 GTSNPN, CDR2 SVGIG (reference sequence). This CDR3 is CAWKTDRTGGYTF. DNA of the CDR3: TGTGCCTGGAAAACCGACAGGACGGGTGGCTACACCTTC.

This chain joins TRBV5-1 and TRBJ2-7, with 10 positions matching TRBD1. J was trimmed by 3 bases and V by 6 bases; bases with no gene match: 9. Per the germline V gene, CDR1 is SGHRS and CDR2 is YFSETQ. This CDR3 is built from 15 residues. The DNA of the CDR3 is TGCGCCAGCAATGGCCCCGGGACAGGGGTCTACGAGCAGTACTTC. It encodes CASNGPGTGVYEQYF. Looking up the rest from reference TRBV5-1 and TRBJ2-7 gives the full variable domain: KAGVTQTPRYLIKTRGQQVTLSCSPISGHRSVSWYQQTPGQGLQFLFEYFSETQRNKGNFPGRFSGRQFSNSRSEMNVSTLELGDSALYLCASNGPGTGVYEQYFGPGTRLTVT.

The V call is TRBV5-1, the J call TRBJ2-7; possibly TRBD2 for D (6 bases). CDR1 is SGHRS, CDR2 YFSETQ, per germline. The CDR3 is 15 amino acids. V lost 5 bases, J lost 6 bases, and 21 bases lay in between. The CDR3 protein is CASREGFGRLAEQYF. The DNA for the CDR3 is TGCGCCAGCAGGGAGGGGTTCGGACGCCTCGCCGAGCAGTACTTC.

This chain joins TRBV6-4 and TRBJ2-7; 8 bases line up with TRBD1. CDR1 MRHNA and CDR2 SNTAGT come from the germline V gene. This CDR3 has 12 residues. The ends lost 7 bases at V and 5 bases at J; junction bases unmatched: 4. CDR3 sequence: CASTSDRDEQYF. DNA of the CDR3: TGTGCCAGCACCTCGGACAGGGACGAGCAGTACTTC.

This clonotype was detected many times. This rearrangement joins TRBV2 to TRBJ1-2; D might be TRBD1 (5 bases). The CDR3 sequence is 12 residues long. Trimming took off 4 bases at V and 4 bases at J, with 7 bases between the two ends. CDR1 SNHLY and CDR2 FYNNEI come from the germline V gene. CDR3 protein: CASSARAYGYTF. DNA for the CDR3: TGTGCCAGCAGTGCCAGGGCCTATGGCTACACCTTC.

This clonotype was recorded at least ten times. The rearrangement uses TRBV11-2 and TRBJ1-5, with D possibly matching TRBD1 (6 bases). Deletions cut 1 base from V and 2 bases from J, with 12 bases between. CDR3 length: 16 residues. CDR1 and CDR2 from the germline V gene are SGHAT and FQNNGV. Here the CDR3 DNA reads TGTGCCAGCAGCTTAGTGGGGGGCTGGGGCAATCAGCCCCAGCATTTT. Translation: CASSLVGGWGNQPQHF.

V usage is TRBV5-1 and J usage is TRBJ1-2; D gene unclear. Germline assignment: CDR1 SGHRS and CDR2 YFSETQ. The V end was cut by 6 bases, the J end by 4 bases, with 13 bases between. The CDR3 totals 13 residues. The CDR3 spells CASTLGSGYGYTF. In DNA, the CDR3 is TGCGCCAGCACCCTCGGGTCCGGCTATGGCTACACCTTC.

The chain uses TRBV15 and TRBJ2-7; D remains unclear. Trimming removed 0 bases from V and 0 bases from J, with 9 bases in between. CDR3 size: 15 residues. Germline V CDR1 and CDR2: LNHNV, YYDKDF (reference sequence). The CDR3 region is CATSRDVGSSYEQYF. As DNA, the CDR3 is TGTGCCACCAGCAGAGATGTGGGAAGCTCCTACGAGCAGTACTTC. The complete variable domain, with remaining parts taken from reference TRBV15 and TRBJ2-7, reads DAMVIQNPRYQVTQFGKPVTLSCSQTLNHNVMYWYQQKSSQAPKLLFHYYDKDFNNEADTPDNFQSRRPNTSFCFLDIRSPGLGDTAMYLCATSRDVGSSYEQYFGPGTRLTVT.

This clonotype was detected many times. The V gene is TRBV5-6, the J gene TRBJ2-7; D remains unclear. Germline CDR1 is SGHDT and CDR2 is YYEEEE. The CDR3 sequence is 18 residues long. The germline V and J ends were trimmed by 5 bases and 2 bases, with 26 bases remaining between them. CDR3: CASRQLVSWHISPYEQYF. DNA of the CDR3: TGTGCCAGCAGACAGCTTGTAAGTTGGCACATCTCCCCCTACGAGCAGTACTTC.

V gene TRBV12-3 or TRBV12-4 combines with J gene TRBJ1-2; 8 bases line up with TRBD1. The CDR3 sequence is 15 residues long. V lost 3 bases, J lost 7 bases, and 10 bases stayed unmatched. The CDR3: CASSFPGRGHAGYTF. The CDR3 bases are TGTGCCAGCAGTTTCCCGGGCAGGGGGCACGCTGGCTACACCTTC.

The chain couples TRBV28 to TRBJ1-5, with D possibly TRBD1 on 6 matching bases. This CDR3 region has 12 residues. The V and J ends lost 2 bases and 11 bases respectively, with 10 bases between them. Germline loops: CDR1 MDHEN, CDR2 SYDVKM. CDR3 amino acids: CASSLRGSAQHF. The DNA for the CDR3 is TGTGCCAGCAGTTTAAGGGGGTCGGCCCAGCATTTT.

This clonotype was seen more than once but under ten times. This chain connects TRBV15 to TRBJ2-7; D call uncertain. Trimming removed 0 bases from V and 4 bases from J, with 7 bases in between. This CDR3 spans 13 amino acids. Germline V gene lookup returns CDR1 LNHNV and CDR2 YYDKDF (reference sequence). Here the CDR3 DNA reads TGTGCCACCAGCAGAGATTTCAGTTACGAGCAGTACTTC. This translates into CATSRDFSYEQYF.

The chain carries TRBV6-1 and TRBJ2-7, with 12 bases identical to TRBD2. The CDR3 loop spans 14 amino acids. CDR1 is MNHNS, CDR2 SASEGT, per germline. V shed 9 bases and J 6 bases; nucleotides not matched to a gene: 9. Here the CDR3 DNA reads TGTGCCAGTAAATTGACTAGCGGGGGTGGCGAGCAGTACTTC. Translating it yields CASKLTSGGGEQYF.

At least ten counts were recorded for this clonotype. The chain combines TRBV28 with TRBJ1-5; D unresolved. V shed 5 bases and J shed 2 bases, with 10 bases lying between them. Germline assignment: CDR1 MDHEN and CDR2 SYDVKM. This CDR3 has 14 residues. The CDR3 here is CASSARSGNQPQHF. CDR3 coding DNA: TGTGCCAGCAGTGCCAGGAGTGGCAATCAGCCCCAGCATTTT.

The chain couples TRBV6-1 to TRBJ1-1; 9 positions match TRBD1. The CDR3 covers 15 residues. The V gene end was trimmed by 4 bases and the J gene end by 4 bases; junction bases not matched to a gene: 7. Germline values: CDR1 MNHNS, CDR2 SASEGT. The CDR3 DNA reads as TGTGCCAGCAGTGCCACGGACAGGGGCAGCACTGAAGCTTTCTTT. It encodes CASSATDRGSTEAFF.

This clonotype was counted ten times or more. An end of the junction differs from the germline gene, which may be a read error. V gene TRBV9 combines with J gene TRBJ1-2; D may be TRBD1 (5 bases). Germline assignment: CDR1 SGDLS and CDR2 YYNGEE. This CDR3 is built from 15 residues. CDR3 amino acids: CASSVNPEGFDGYAF. The CDR3 DNA reads as TGTGCCAGCAGCGTAAATCCGGAGGGGTTCGATGGCTACGCCTTC.

In the case of this clonotype: A much larger clonotype is one base distant, so this may be a read error. J is TRBJ2-7 and V is TRBV9; D remains unclear. V was trimmed by 4 bases and J by 3 bases, leaving 14 bases between them. There are 14 residues in the CDR3. Germline V lookup: CDR1 SGDLS, CDR2 YYNGEE. CDR3 sequence reads: CASSYFSSGYEQYF. The CDR3 region has the DNA TGTGCCAGCAGCTACTTTTCTTCCGGCTACGAGCAGTACTTC.

In its sample, this clonotype was seen a few times. The V and J genes are TRBV18 and TRBJ1-2; 12 bases are a match to TRBD1. V lost 3 bases, J lost 7 bases, and 6 bases stayed unmatched. The germline V gene encodes CDR1 KGHSH and CDR2 LQKENI. The CDR3 runs 15 residues. The CDR3 loop reads CASSPAGQGAGGYTF. The DNA of the CDR3 is TGTGCCAGCTCACCGGCGGGACAGGGGGCCGGTGGCTACACCTTC. Drawing the rest from reference TRBV18 and TRBJ1-2, the complete variable domain is NAGVMQNPRHLVRRRGQEARLRCSPMKGHSHVYWYRQLPEEGLKFMVYLQKENIIDESGMPKERFSAEFPKEGPSILRIQQVVRGDSAAYFCASSPAGQGAGGYTFGSGTRLTVV.

This clonotype came up a few times. The genes are TRBV19 and TRBJ1-5; D may be TRBD1 (6 bases). Between the trimmed V and J ends, which lost 7 bases and 2 bases, there was a span of 21 bases. The CDR3 covers 17 residues. The germline CDR1 and CDR2 sequences are LNHDA and SQIVND (reference sequence). CDR3 in DNA: TGTGCCAGTACTTTGATATGGGGGGGCCCGGGCAATCAGCCCCAGCATTTT. Protein sequence: CASTLIWGGPGNQPQHF.

This clonotype was counted ten times or more. The chain couples TRBV11-2 to TRBJ2-2, with D perhaps matching TRBD1 (5 bases). Trimming stripped 1 base from V and 0 bases from J, with 9 bases between. The V gene's germline CDR1 is SGHAT and CDR2 FQNNGV. The CDR3 consists of 16 residues. The CDR3 here is CASSLVPGSNTGELFF. CDR3 in DNA: TGTGCCAGCAGCTTAGTACCAGGGTCGAACACCGGGGAGCTGTTTTTT.

This clonotype was counted many times. This chain links TRBV29-1 with TRBJ1-2, with TRBD1 matching over 9 bases. V trimming: 7 bases; J trimming: 7 bases; junction bases outside the gene matches: 10. Germline CDR1 SQVTM, CDR2 ANQGSEA. The CDR3 has 13 residues. In DNA form, the CDR3 reads TGCAGCGCTGTAACAGGGGGCGTCTCTGGCTACACCTTC. Amino acid sequence: CSAVTGGVSGYTF. Complete variable domain (other parts from reference TRBV29-1 and TRBJ1-2): SAVISQKPSRDICQRGTSLTIQCQVDSQVTMMFWYRQQPGQSLTLIATANQGSEATYESGFVIDKFPISRPNLTFSTLTVSNMSPEDSSIYLCSAVTGGVSGYTFGSGTRLTVV.